This TCR beta chain was recorded in a study of radiation and T cells in renal cell carcinoma. Time point meaning: blood 4 weeks post-SBRT, at nephrectomy. Treatment defined: 15 Gy SBRT to primary tumor, nephrectomy 4 weeks later. Nephrectomy followed 15 Gy stereotactic body radiation by 4 weeks. Radiation-treated patients gave blood at baseline, week 2 and week 4. This CDR3 is built from 15 residues. CDR1 and CDR2 from the germline V gene are SGDLS and YYNGEE. V was pared by 4 bases and J by 4 bases, with 8 bases of the junction left unmatched. Notes on this clone: As yet, its antigen is unknown.

Here immunoSEQ multiplex PCR was the method, and the copy in TCRdb shows in-frame clones only, minus some. The sample includes fewer than 200,000 clones, 88% of them seen just once. Study conclusions and caveats: Baseline intratumoral clonotype presence is unknown without pretreatment biopsies.

This chain links TRBV9 with TRBJ2-3; 8 bases map to TRBD2. Sequences were derived from blood, sampled from a patient whose treatment included radiotherapy and nephrectomy. The sequence was collected from a woman aged 50 to 60 with renal cell carcinoma. The CDR3 is CASSYLAGRADTQYF. The CDR3 nucleotides read TGTGCCAGCAGCTATCTAGCGGGCCGGGCAGATACGCAGTATTTT.